The 31 T cell receptor beta chains below were found in one sample sequenced in a study of Ad26.COV2.S vaccination and SARS-CoV-2 variants. Only in-frame clones appear in the TCRdb table, and some are missing; sequencing was by immunoSEQ multiplex PCR. The repertoire holds some 460,000 clones, 80% to 90% seen once, with roughly 1.7% in the top ten. Treatment denoted: about 20 received Ad26.COV2.S at low or high dose, single or two shots; roughly five received placebo; per-sample allocation not given. Vaccine and placebo recipients were sampled on day 63 after the first injection. This material consisted of peripheral blood, taken in a trial of Ad26.COV2.S vaccine versus placebo. Receptors were obtained from a person aged 18-65 years who received the Ad26.COV2.S COVID-19 vaccine or a placebo.

The V and J genes are TRBV7-2 and TRBJ1-1; D is unclear. CDR1 is SGHTA and CDR2 is FQGNSA in the germline V gene. V lost 5 bases, J lost 4 bases, and 14 bases lay in between. CDR3 length equals 14 residues. The CDR3 DNA reads as TGTGCCAGCAGCCCAGCGTCGGTGCCCACTGAAGCTTTCTTT. Amino acids: CASSPASVPTEAFF.

This rearrangement joins TRBV18 to TRBJ2-7; unclear D gene. In germline, CDR1 is KGHSH, CDR2 LQKENI. The CDR3 runs to 12 residues. Trimming removed 2 bases at V and 5 bases at J, with 7 bases between. CDR3 region: CASSPRLHEQYF. As DNA, the CDR3 is TGTGCCAGCTCACCAAGGCTCCACGAGCAGTACTTC.

This sequence joins TRBV6-4 and TRBJ2-6; a weak D match, TRBD1 (6 bases). Trimming stripped 3 bases from V and 0 bases from J, with 18 bases between. CDR1 is MRHNA, CDR2 SNTAGT, per germline. This CDR3 region has 19 residues. The CDR3 DNA is TGTGCCAGCAGTGAGCAGGGGCAAATTTCTGGCTCTGGGGCCAACGTCCTGACTTTC. It translates to CASSEQGQISGSGANVLTF.

The rearrangement links TRBV19 to TRBJ2-2; no firm D call. Trimming took off 5 bases at V and 7 bases at J, with 8 bases between the two ends. The CDR3 has 12 amino acids. Germline CDR1 LNHDA, CDR2 SQIVND (reference sequence). CDR3: CASSRVVGELFF. As DNA, the CDR3 is TGTGCCAGTAGTCGGGTAGTCGGGGAGCTGTTTTTT.

The chain uses TRBV3-1 (or the pseudogene TRBV3-2) and TRBJ2-7; TRBD1 matches at 9 bases. The CDR3 loop spans 14 amino acids. Germline-derived CDR1 and CDR2 are LGHDT and YNNKEL (reference sequence). Germline trimming cut 7 bases from V and 2 bases from J; bases unmatched to any gene: 6. This CDR3 is CASTKGQGAYEQYF. The CDR3 bases are TGTGCCAGCACCAAGGGACAGGGCGCCTACGAGCAGTACTTC.

This clone was counted once. The CDR3 DNA reads as TGTGCCAGTAGTATCACAGGGGGCTCTGAAGCTTTCTTT. Amino acid sequence: CASSITGGSEAFF. V gene TRBV19 combines with J gene TRBJ1-1; 9 positions agree with TRBD1. The germline gives CDR1 LNHDA, CDR2 SQIVND (reference sequence). Losses at the gene ends were 3 bases for V and 6 bases for J; bases not matched to a gene: 2. This CDR3 is built from 13 residues.

CDR3 region: CASSIWGIVQQNSDTQYF. CDR3 sequence (DNA): TGTGCCAGTAGTATATGGGGTATCGTACAGCAAAACTCAGATACGCAGTATTTT. The J gene is TRBJ2-3, the V gene TRBV19, with D uncertain. This CDR3 has 18 residues. Deletions cut 2 bases from V and 4 bases from J, with 22 bases between. Germline V gives CDR1 LNHDA, CDR2 SQIVND (reference sequence).

The V call is TRBV7-2, the J call TRBJ2-3, with D maybe TRBD1 (5 bases). The germline V gene has CDR1 SGHTA and CDR2 FQGNSA. Trimming shortened V by 3 bases and J by 1 base, and 11 bases separated the two germline ends. This CDR3 contains 15 residues. CDR3 in amino acids: CASSFRALGTDTQYF. The CDR3 DNA reads as TGTGCCAGCAGCTTCAGGGCCTTGGGCACAGATACGCAGTATTTT.

This clone was counted a few times. This chain links TRBV27 with TRBJ2-3; possibly TRBD1 or TRBD2 for D (5 bases each). This CDR3 contains 15 residues. Trimming pared 6 bases from V and 0 bases from J, leaving 13 bases between. CDR1 MNHEY and CDR2 SMNVEV come from the germline V gene (reference sequence). CDR3 residues: CASRTGTASTDTQYF. As DNA, the CDR3 is TGTGCCAGCAGGACCGGGACCGCTAGCACAGATACGCAGTATTTT.

This CDR3 reads CASSLVVTENQPQHF. CDR3 DNA sequence: TGTGCCAGCAGCTTAGTTGTGACAGAGAATCAGCCCCAGCATTTT. The chain uses TRBV7-2 and TRBJ1-5, with a weak D call TRBD1 (5 bases). The CDR3 is 15 residues long. CDR1 is SGHTA and CDR2 is FQGNSA in the germline V gene. Trimming removed 1 base from V and 4 bases from J, with 11 bases in between.

This sequence joins TRBV3-1 (or the pseudogene TRBV3-2) and TRBJ1-5; D is undetermined. Trimming took 5 bases from V and 4 from J, leaving 6 bases between them. Germline V CDR1 and CDR2: LGHDT, YNNKEL (reference sequence). CDR3 length: 12 amino acids. CDR3 residues: CASSESNQPQHF. DNA of the CDR3: TGTGCCAGCAGCGAATCAAATCAGCCCCAGCATTTT.

This rearrangement joins TRBV2 to TRBJ2-3; D is ambiguous. The CDR3 sequence is 12 residues long. CDR1 and CDR2 (germline): SNHLY, FYNNEI. Trimming stripped 1 base from V and 4 bases from J, with 3 bases between. CDR3 loop: CASSEDADTQYF. The DNA for the CDR3 is TGTGCCAGCAGTGAAGACGCAGATACGCAGTATTTT.

This chain uses TRBV27 with TRBJ2-7; 7 bases agree with TRBD1. CDR1 MNHEY and CDR2 SMNVEV come from the germline V gene (reference sequence). The CDR3 is 13 residues long. V gave up 6 bases and J gave up 6 bases; unmatched junction bases: 8. The CDR3 reads CASRSLGTAEQYF. CDR3 nucleotide sequence: TGTGCCAGCAGGTCCCTGGGGACAGCCGAGCAGTACTTC.

V usage is TRBV11-3 and J usage is TRBJ2-1; D may match TRBD1 or TRBD2 (5 bases each). Germline CDR1 is SGHNT and CDR2 is YENEEA. The CDR3 totals 19 residues. Trimming stripped 5 bases from V and 0 bases from J, with 23 bases between. The CDR3 loop reads CASSNSWPQGPGSYNEQFF. DNA of the CDR3: TGTGCCAGCAGCAATTCGTGGCCCCAGGGACCAGGCTCCTACAATGAGCAGTTCTTC.

This sequence joins TRBV5-5 and TRBJ1-2; D is possibly TRBD1 (6 bases). Trimming cost V 0 bases and J 6 bases, with 18 bases left between them. Germline CDR1 SGHKS, CDR2 YYEKEE (reference sequence). The CDR3 sequence is 16 residues long. CDR3 sequence: CASSLGPGAGHNGYTF. CDR3 bases: TGTGCCAGCAGCTTGGGACCTGGGGCGGGACATAATGGCTACACCTTC.

CDR3 protein: CASSLAGQGSTDTQYF. As DNA, the CDR3 is TGTGCCAGCAGTCTCGCGGGACAGGGAAGCACAGATACGCAGTATTTT. The chain joins TRBV25-1 to TRBJ2-3, with TRBD1 identical over 9 bases. The V and J ends lost 5 bases and 0 bases, in that order; junction bases with no gene match: 6. The germline CDR1 and CDR2 sequences are MGHDK and SYGVNS. CDR3 length: 16 amino acids.

J is TRBJ1-2 and V is TRBV7-8; D call uncertain. Germline CDR1 reads SGHVS; CDR2 reads FQNEAQ. Trimming removed 1 base from V and 7 bases from J, with 10 bases in between. This CDR3 is built from 13 residues. CDR3 nucleotide sequence: TGTGCCAGCAGCTTAGGGGGTGCCACTGGCTACACCTTC. Protein sequence: CASSLGGATGYTF.

This chain connects TRBV15 to TRBJ2-7; possible D gene TRBD1, 6 bases. Trimming removed 2 bases at V and 2 bases at J, with 13 bases between. CDR3 size: 15 residues. Germline lookup yields CDR1 LNHNV and CDR2 YYDKDF (reference sequence). The CDR3 spells CATSRLQGFAYEQYF. CDR3 coding DNA: TGTGCCACCAGCAGACTACAGGGTTTCGCCTACGAGCAGTACTTC.

This chain links TRBV7-8 with TRBJ1-5; no clear D gene. The CDR3 runs 16 residues. Germline-derived CDR1 and CDR2 are SGHVS and FQNEAQ. The V end was cut by 1 base, the J end by 0 bases, with 10 bases between. The CDR3 loop is CASSLGVSLSNQPQHF. In DNA form, the CDR3 reads TGTGCCAGCAGCTTAGGGGTTAGTCTTAGCAATCAGCCCCAGCATTTT.

A few counts support this clone. In DNA form, the CDR3 reads TGTGCCAGCAGCCAACGAGGGGGTAGCGGAGGGAAACTGTACGAGCAGTACTTC. Translation: CASSQRGGSGGKLYEQYF. This chain connects TRBV3-1 (or the pseudogene TRBV3-2) to TRBJ2-7; tentatively, D is TRBD1 or TRBD2 (6 bases each). CDR3 size: 18 residues. V lost 2 bases and J 4 bases, leaving 24 bases between the germline ends. CDR1 and CDR2 (germline): LGHDT, YNNKEL (reference sequence).

The chain combines TRBV18 with TRBJ2-5; the match to TRBD2 covers 12 bases. Unmatched junction bases numbered 5, after V lost 4 bases and J lost 5 bases. There are 15 residues in the CDR3. The germline gives CDR1 KGHSH, CDR2 LQKENI. The CDR3 DNA follows: TGTGCCAGCTCACGACTAGCGGGAGTTCTGGAGACCCAGTACTTC. The encoded protein is CASSRLAGVLETQYF.

The CDR3 DNA reads as TGCGCCAGCAGCCCCACCTCGACAGGGGGGTCCTACGAGCAGTACTTC. Translated, it gives CASSPTSTGGSYEQYF. The rearrangement uses TRBV5-1 and TRBJ2-7; 9 bases fit TRBD1. Germline V lookup: CDR1 SGHRS, CDR2 YFSETQ. V lost 4 bases and J lost 1; bases outside the gene matches: 9. This CDR3 is built from 16 residues. Complete variable domain (other parts from reference TRBV5-1 and TRBJ2-7): KAGVTQTPRYLIKTRGQQVTLSCSPISGHRSVSWYQQTPGQGLQFLFEYFSETQRNKGNFPGRFSGRQFSNSRSEMNVSTLELGDSALYLCASSPTSTGGSYEQYFGPGTRLTVT.

As DNA, the CDR3 is TGTGCCAGTTCACAGAAACCGGGACTAGCGGGGGCGGTATTAAGCACAGATACGCAGTATTTT. This gives the protein CASSQKPGLAGAVLSTDTQYF. The rearrangement links TRBV19 to TRBJ2-3; TRBD2 matches at 14 bases. This CDR3 is 21 amino acids long. With V trimmed by 8 bases and J by 0 bases, 19 bases remained unmatched. The germline gives CDR1 LNHDA, CDR2 SQIVND (reference sequence).

The genes are TRBV19 and TRBJ2-4; D tentatively fits TRBD1 or TRBD2 (5 bases each). Germline loops: CDR1 LNHDA, CDR2 SQIVND (reference sequence). V lost 1 base and J lost 5, with 12 bases in between. CDR3 size: 15 residues. The CDR3 protein is CASSIAGRRENIQYF. The DNA for the CDR3 is TGTGCCAGTAGTATAGCGGGGCGTCGCGAAAACATTCAGTACTTC.

The chain combines TRBV28 with TRBJ2-7; maybe TRBD1 (6 bases). Germline lookup yields CDR1 MDHEN and CDR2 SYDVKM. The CDR3 has 12 residues. Trimming pared 7 bases from V and 6 bases from J, leaving 13 bases between. The CDR3 protein is CASTHDRSEQYF. DNA of the CDR3: TGTGCCAGCACCCATGACAGGAGCGAGCAGTACTTC. The full variable domain, its missing parts supplied by reference TRBV28 and TRBJ2-7, is DVKVTQSSRYLVKRTGEKVFLECVQDMDHENMFWYRQDPGLGLRLIYFSYDVKMKEKGDIPEGYSVSREKKERFSLILESASTNQTSMYLCASTHDRSEQYFGPGTRLTVT.

J is TRBJ2-2 and V is TRBV4-1, with D uncertain. Deletions cut 0 bases from V and 6 bases from J, with 8 bases between. CDR1 is MGHRA, CDR2 YSYEKL, per germline. The CDR3 extends over 14 amino acids. CDR3: CASSQDGRSGELFF. For the CDR3, the DNA is TGCGCCAGCAGCCAAGATGGACGCTCCGGGGAGCTGTTTTTT.

The chain has TRBV30 and TRBJ2-7; 7 bases match TRBD1. The CDR3 consists of 15 residues. V shed 0 bases, J shed 4 bases, and the junction held 9 bases outside the gene matches. CDR1 GTSNPN and CDR2 SVGIG come from the germline V gene (reference sequence). This CDR3 reads CAWSVRLAGGYEQYF. CDR3 DNA: TGTGCCTGGAGTGTGAGGTTGGCAGGGGGATACGAGCAGTACTTC.

The rearrangement uses TRBV11-3 and TRBJ1-1; D may be TRBD1 (5 bases). Germline CDR1 reads SGHNT; CDR2 reads YENEEA. V lost 3 bases, J lost 8 bases, and 16 bases lay in between. The CDR3 consists of 14 residues. The CDR3 here is CASSFGGNTGEAFF. The CDR3 DNA sequence: TGTGCCAGCAGCTTTGGGGGGAACACGGGAGAAGCTTTCTTT.

This clone was seen only a few times. V gene TRBV4-1 combines with J gene TRBJ1-2; 7 bases agree with TRBD1. Trimming took 0 bases from V and 2 from J; bases not matched to a gene: 6. The germline V gene has CDR1 MGHRA and CDR2 YSYEKL. This CDR3 comprises 16 residues. DNA for the CDR3: TGCGCCAGCAGCCAAGATCGTACAGGGGTGAACTATGGCTACACCTTC. Its protein is CASSQDRTGVNYGYTF.

The chain combines TRBV2 with TRBJ2-5; the D is unclear. Germline CDR1 and CDR2: SNHLY and FYNNEI. The CDR3 loop spans 12 amino acids. The V and J ends lost 3 bases and 5 bases respectively, with 7 bases between them. CDR3 sequence reads: CASSEVWETQYF. CDR3 DNA sequence: TGTGCCAGCAGTGAGGTTTGGGAGACCCAGTACTTC.

The chain has TRBV7-9 and TRBJ1-1; the D gene is possibly TRBD1 (6 bases). The CDR3 spans 14 residues. Germline loops: CDR1 SEHNR, CDR2 FQNEAQ (reference sequence). V was clipped by 0 bases and J by 6 bases, with 11 bases between them. The CDR3 nucleotides are TGTGCCAGCAGCTTAGCGGGGGCGCTCTCTGAAGCTTTCTTT. Translating it yields CASSLAGALSEAFF.